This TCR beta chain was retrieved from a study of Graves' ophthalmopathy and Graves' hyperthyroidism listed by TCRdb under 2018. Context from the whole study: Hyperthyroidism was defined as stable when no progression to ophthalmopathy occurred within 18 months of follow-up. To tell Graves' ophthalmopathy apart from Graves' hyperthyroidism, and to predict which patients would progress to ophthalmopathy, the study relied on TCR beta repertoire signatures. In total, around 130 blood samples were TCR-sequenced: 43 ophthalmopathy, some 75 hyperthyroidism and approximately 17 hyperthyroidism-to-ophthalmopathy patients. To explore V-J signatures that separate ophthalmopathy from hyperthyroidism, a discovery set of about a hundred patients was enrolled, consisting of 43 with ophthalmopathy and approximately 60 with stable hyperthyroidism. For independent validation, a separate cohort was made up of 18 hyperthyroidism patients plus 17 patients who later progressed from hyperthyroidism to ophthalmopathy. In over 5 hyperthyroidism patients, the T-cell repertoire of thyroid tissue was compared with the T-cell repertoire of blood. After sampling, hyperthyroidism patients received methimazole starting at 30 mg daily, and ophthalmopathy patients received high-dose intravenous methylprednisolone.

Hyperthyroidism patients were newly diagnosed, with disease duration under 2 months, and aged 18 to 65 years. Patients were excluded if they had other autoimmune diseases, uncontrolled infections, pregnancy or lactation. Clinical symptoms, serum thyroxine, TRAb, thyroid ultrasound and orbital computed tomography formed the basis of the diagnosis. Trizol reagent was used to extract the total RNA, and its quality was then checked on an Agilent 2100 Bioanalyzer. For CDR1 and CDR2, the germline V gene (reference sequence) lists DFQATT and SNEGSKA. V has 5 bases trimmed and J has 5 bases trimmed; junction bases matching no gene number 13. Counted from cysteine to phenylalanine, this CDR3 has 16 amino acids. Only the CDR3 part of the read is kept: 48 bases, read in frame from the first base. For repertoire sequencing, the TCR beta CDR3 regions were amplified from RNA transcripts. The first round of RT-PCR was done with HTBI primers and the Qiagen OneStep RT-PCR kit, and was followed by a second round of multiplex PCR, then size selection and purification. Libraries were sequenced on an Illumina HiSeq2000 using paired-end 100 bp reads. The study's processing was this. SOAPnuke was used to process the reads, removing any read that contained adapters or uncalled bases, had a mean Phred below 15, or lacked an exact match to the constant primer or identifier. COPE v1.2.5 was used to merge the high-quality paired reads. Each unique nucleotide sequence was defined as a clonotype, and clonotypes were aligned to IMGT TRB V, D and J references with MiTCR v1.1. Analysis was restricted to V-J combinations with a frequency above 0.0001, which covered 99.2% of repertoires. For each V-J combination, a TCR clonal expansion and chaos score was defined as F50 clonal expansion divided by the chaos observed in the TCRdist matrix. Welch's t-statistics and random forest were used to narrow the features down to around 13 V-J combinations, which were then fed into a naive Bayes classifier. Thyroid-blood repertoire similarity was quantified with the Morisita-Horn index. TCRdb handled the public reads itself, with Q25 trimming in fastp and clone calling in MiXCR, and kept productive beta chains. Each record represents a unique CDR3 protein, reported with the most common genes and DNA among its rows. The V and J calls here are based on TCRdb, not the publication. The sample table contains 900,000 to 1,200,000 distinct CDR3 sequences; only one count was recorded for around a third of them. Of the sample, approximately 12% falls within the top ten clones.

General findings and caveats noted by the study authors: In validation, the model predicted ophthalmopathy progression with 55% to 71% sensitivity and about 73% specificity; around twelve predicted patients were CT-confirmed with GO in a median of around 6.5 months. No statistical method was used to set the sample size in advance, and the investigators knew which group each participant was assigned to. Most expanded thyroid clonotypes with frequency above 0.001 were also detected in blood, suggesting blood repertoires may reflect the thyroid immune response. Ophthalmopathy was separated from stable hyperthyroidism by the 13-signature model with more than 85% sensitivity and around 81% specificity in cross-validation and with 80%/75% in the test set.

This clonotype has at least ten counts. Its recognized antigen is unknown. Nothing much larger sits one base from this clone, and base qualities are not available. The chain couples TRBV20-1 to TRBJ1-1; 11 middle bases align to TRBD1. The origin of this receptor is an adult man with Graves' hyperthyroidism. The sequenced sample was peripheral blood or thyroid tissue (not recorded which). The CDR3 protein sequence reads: CSALSGTGGTETEAFF. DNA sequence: TGCAGTGCTCTTTCCGGGACAGGGGGGACTGAGACTGAAGCTTTCTTT.